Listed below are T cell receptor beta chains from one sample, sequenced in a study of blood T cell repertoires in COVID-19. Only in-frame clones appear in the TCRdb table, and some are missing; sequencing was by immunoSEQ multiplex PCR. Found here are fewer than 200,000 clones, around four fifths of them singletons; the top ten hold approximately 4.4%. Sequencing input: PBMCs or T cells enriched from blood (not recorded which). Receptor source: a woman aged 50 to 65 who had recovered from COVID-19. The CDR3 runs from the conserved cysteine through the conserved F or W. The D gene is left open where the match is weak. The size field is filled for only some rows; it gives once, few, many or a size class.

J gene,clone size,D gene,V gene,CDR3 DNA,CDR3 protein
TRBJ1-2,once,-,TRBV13,TGTGCCAGCACCTTACGGGGGGGCGTAAAAGGTGGCTACACCTTC,CASTLRGGVKGGYTF
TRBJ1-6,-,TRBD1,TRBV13,TGTGCCAGCAGCCAAACTCAGGGGGGAAATTCACCCCTCCACTTT,CASSQTQGGNSPLHF
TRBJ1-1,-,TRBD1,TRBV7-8,TGTGCCAGCAGCTTAGTAACAGGGGATTGGGACACTGAAGCTTTCTTT,CASSLVTGDWDTEAFF
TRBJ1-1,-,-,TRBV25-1,TGTGCCAGCAGTGATTGGCGGGGGCTAGGGAACACTGAAGCTTTCTTT,CASSDWRGLGNTEAFF
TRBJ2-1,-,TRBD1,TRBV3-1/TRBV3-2,TGTGCCAGCAGCCGTCAATCCCCCGGGACAGGGGGAAATGAGCAGTTCTTC,CASSRQSPGTGGNEQFF
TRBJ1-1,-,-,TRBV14,TGTGCCAGCAGCCAAGTCGTGGGCAGGGAAAGAAGGACTGAAGCTTTCTTT,CASSQVVGRERRTEAFF
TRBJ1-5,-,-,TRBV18,TGTGCCAGCTCACCAGGGAGGGATCAGCCCCAGCATTTT,CASSPGRDQPQHF
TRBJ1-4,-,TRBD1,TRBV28,TGTGCCAGCAGTTTATACAGGGGGCAAACTAATGAAAAACTGTTTTTT,CASSLYRGQTNEKLFF
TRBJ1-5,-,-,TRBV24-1,TGTGCCACCAGTGGGGGAGGGGGATATCAGCCCCAGCATTTT,CATSGGGGYQPQHF
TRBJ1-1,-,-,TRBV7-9,TGTGCCAGCAGCGCGCAAGGGGTAGGGACTGAAGCTTTCTTT,CASSAQGVGTEAFF
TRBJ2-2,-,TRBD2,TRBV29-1,TGCAGCGTTACTCTAGCGGGAGGCCCCTACACCGGGGAGCTGTTTTTT,CSVTLAGGPYTGELFF
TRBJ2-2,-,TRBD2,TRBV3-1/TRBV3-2,TGTGCCAGCAGCCAAGAGCGGCGGGAGGTCGGGACCGGGGAGCTGTTTTTT,CASSQERREVGTGELFF
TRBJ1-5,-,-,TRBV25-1,TGTGCCAGCAGCCTTAGGGAGGGCAATCAGCCCCAGCATTTT,CASSLREGNQPQHF
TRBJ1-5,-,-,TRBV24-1,TGTGCCACCAGTGATTCCCGACAGCAGCCCCAGCATTTT,CATSDSRQQPQHF
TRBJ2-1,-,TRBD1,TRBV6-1,TGTGCCAGCAGTGAAGCGCAGGGGGCGGAAAGTGGGGCGTTCTTC,CASSEAQGAESGAFF
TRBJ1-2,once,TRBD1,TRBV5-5,TGTGCCACCCTGAGGGGACAGGGGAACTATGGCTACACCTTC,CATLRGQGNYGYTF
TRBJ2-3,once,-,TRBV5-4,TGTGCCAGCAGCATCTTGGGGGGAGGTAGGGATACGCAGTATTTT,CASSILGGGRDTQYF
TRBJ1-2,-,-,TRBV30,TGTGCCTGGGTCTCAAGGGGAAAAGGCTACACCTTC,CAWVSRGKGYTF
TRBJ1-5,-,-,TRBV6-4,TGTGCCACCCGTTATACAGGGAATAGCAATCAGCCCCAGCATTTT,CATRYTGNSNQPQHF
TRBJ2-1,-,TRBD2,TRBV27,TGTGCCAGCAGTTTAAGCGGGAGCCCCAACCAGTTCTTC,CASSLSGSPNQFF
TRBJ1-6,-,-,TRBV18,TGTGCCAGCTCACCACAGCGGGGGGCCTTCCATAATTCACCCCTCCACTTT,CASSPQRGAFHNSPLHF
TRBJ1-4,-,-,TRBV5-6,TGTGCCAGCAGCTTGGGAGGGCCTAATGAAAAACTGTTTTTT,CASSLGGPNEKLFF
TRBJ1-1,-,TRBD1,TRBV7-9,TGTGCCAGCAGCCCCGCTTCAGGGGGCCTCCTCACTGAAGCTTTCTTT,CASSPASGGLLTEAFF
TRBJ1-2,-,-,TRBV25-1,TGTGCCAGCAGTCGCGGCTTCTTGGGCTACACCTTC,CASSRGFLGYTF
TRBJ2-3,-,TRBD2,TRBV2,TGTGCCAGCAGACCACTAGCGTGGGCAGATACGCAGTATTTT,CASRPLAWADTQYF
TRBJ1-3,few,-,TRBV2,TGTGCCAGCGGTCAGGAATCCCCCCGCTCTGGAAACACCATATATTTT,CASGQESPRSGNTIYF
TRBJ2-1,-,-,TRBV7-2,TGTGCCAGCAGCTTATTCGGCAGGGGCAATGAGCAGTTCTTC,CASSLFGRGNEQFF
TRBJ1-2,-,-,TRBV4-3,TGCGCCAGCAGCCCAAACATGCAGACTAACTATGGCTACACCTTC,CASSPNMQTNYGYTF
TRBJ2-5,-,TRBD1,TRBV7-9,TGTGCCAGCAGCGACCCGGACAGGGGGGCGTTACAGACCCAGTACTTC,CASSDPDRGALQTQYF
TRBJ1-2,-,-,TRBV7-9,TGTGCCAGCAGCTTGTTGACAGTCGCTAACTATGGCTACACCTTC,CASSLLTVANYGYTF
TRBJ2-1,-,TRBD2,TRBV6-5,TGTGCCAGCAGCTACGGGAGGGCCAATGAGCAGTTCTTC,CASSYGRANEQFF
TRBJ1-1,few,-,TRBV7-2,TGTGCCAGCAGCCCTGAGAGGGGGGGTATTCTAACTACTGAAGCTTTCTTT,CASSPERGGILTTEAFF
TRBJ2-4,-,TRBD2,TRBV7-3,TGTGCCAGCAGCCGCGGGGGGGCCAAAAACATTCAGTACTTC,CASSRGGAKNIQYF
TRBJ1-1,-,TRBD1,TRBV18,TGTGCCAGCTCACCACTGGGGGCAGGGGGGACGAACACTGAAGCTTTCTTT,CASSPLGAGGTNTEAFF
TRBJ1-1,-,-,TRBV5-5,TGTGCCAGCAGGAAGGGGCCGAACACTGAAGCTTTCTTT,CASRKGPNTEAFF
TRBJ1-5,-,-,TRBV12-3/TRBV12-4,TGTGCCAGCAGTCCCGGTTACCAGCCCCAGCATTTT,CASSPGYQPQHF
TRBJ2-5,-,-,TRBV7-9,TGTGCCAGCAGCTTAGGCAGTATACAAGAGACCCAGTACTTC,CASSLGSIQETQYF
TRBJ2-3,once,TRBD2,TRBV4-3,TGCGCCAGCACACCTAGCGGGGGTAGCACAGATACGCAGTATTTT,CASTPSGGSTDTQYF
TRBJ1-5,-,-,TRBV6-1,TGTGCCAGCAGTGACCAGGGTAGGGGTCAGCCCCAGCATTTT,CASSDQGRGQPQHF
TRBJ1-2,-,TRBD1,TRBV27,TGTGCCAGCCGACAGGGGGCAGTCTATGGCTACACCTTC,CASRQGAVYGYTF
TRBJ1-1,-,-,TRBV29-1,TGCAGCGCCGAAGGGGTCAGGGGAAGGACTGAAGCTTTCTTT,CSAEGVRGRTEAFF
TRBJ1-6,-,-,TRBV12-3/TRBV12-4,TGTGCCAGCAGGGGGCTAGGTCCCCTCCACTTT,CASRGLGPLHF
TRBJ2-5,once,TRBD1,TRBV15,TGTGCCACCAGGAATACAGGGGAAGAGACCCAGTACTTC,CATRNTGEETQYF
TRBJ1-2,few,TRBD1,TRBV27,TGTGCCAGCACCCAACAAACCGGGACAGGGTTCGCCTATGGCTACACCTTC,CASTQQTGTGFAYGYTF
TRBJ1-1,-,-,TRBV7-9,TGTGCCAGCATCCGATGGGGGGGGAACACTGAAGCTTTCTTT,CASIRWGGNTEAFF
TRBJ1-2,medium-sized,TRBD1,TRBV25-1,TGTGCCAGCAGTGATAACGGGAGACAGGGGGAATTTGATGGCTACACCTTC,CASSDNGRQGEFDGYTF
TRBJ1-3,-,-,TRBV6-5,TGTGCCAGCGGGGGGAACTCTGGAAACACCATATATTTT,CASGGNSGNTIYF
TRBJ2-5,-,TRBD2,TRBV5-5,TGTGCCAGCAGCTTGGGTCGGACTAGCGGACAAGAGACCCAGTACTTC,CASSLGRTSGQETQYF
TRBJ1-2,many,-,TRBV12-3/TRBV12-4,TGTGCCAGCAGCCAGACAGAGTTGGGTGGCTACACCTTC,CASSQTELGGYTF